Sequencing of this T cell receptor beta chain was carried out in a study of blood T cell repertoires in COVID-19. Study overall: COVID-19 samples, acute and convalescent, were from the United States, Italy and Spain. Sample material is recorded as cDNA or gDNA derived from T cells, B-cell-depleted T cells, or PBMCs.

Sequenced by immunoSEQ multiplex PCR; TCRdb stores in-frame clones only, minus some. The table lists roughly 180,000 clones, around 94% of them singletons. The CDR3 has 19 residues. The germline V gene encodes CDR1 SGHRS and CDR2 YFSETQ. V lost 5 bases, J lost 7 bases, and 19 bases stayed unmatched. Sequencing was performed on peripheral blood. This clonotype was obtained from a man aged 25-45 years with COVID-19, enrolled during active disease. The gene calls are TRBV5-1 and TRBJ1-6, with 9 bases identical to TRBD1. The CDR3 reads CASREYPGTGTRGNSPLHF. The CDR3 nucleotides are TGCGCCAGCAGGGAATATCCTGGGACAGGGACCCGTGGAAATTCACCCCTCCACTTT.